These T cell receptor beta chains were read from a single sample in a study of metastatic and nonmetastatic thyroid tumors. MiXCR was used by TCRdb to re-call the PCR reads. Of tens of thousands of clones in the sample, under 25% were seen once. Sequencing was performed on blood. These TCRs come from a female donor with papillary thyroid cancer or a benign thyroid nodule (not recorded which). Some clones in this sample may be carry-over from other donors' samples. Both conserved end residues are part of each CDR3. D genes are given only for firm matches. Where a row states a size, it is once, few, many or the class of an expanded clone; other rows omit it.

clone_size: many
j_call: TRBJ2-1
v_call: TRBV7-9
d_call: TRBD1
cdr3_nt: TGTGCCAGCAGCTCCCAGGGGGTGGGCAATGAGCAGTTCTTC
cdr3_aa: CASSSQGVGNEQFF

clone_size: many
j_call: TRBJ1-1
v_call: TRBV12-3/TRBV12-4
d_call: TRBD1
cdr3_nt: TGTGCCAGCAGTCTCGGGACAGCTGAAGCTTTCTTT
cdr3_aa: CASSLGTAEAFF

clone_size: many
j_call: TRBJ2-1
v_call: TRBV7-6
d_call: TRBD2
cdr3_nt: TGTGCCAGCAGCTTAGTACTAGCGGGGGGACAATACAATGAGCAGTTCTTC
cdr3_aa: CASSLVLAGGQYNEQFF

clone_size: medium-sized
j_call: TRBJ1-2
v_call: TRBV6-1
d_call: TRBD1
cdr3_nt: TGTGCCAGCAAAGACAGGGGGCAGGGCTACACCTTC
cdr3_aa: CASKDRGQGYTF

clone_size: -
j_call: TRBJ2-5
v_call: TRBV18
d_call: TRBD1
cdr3_nt: TGTGCCAGCTCAAATTTCAGGGGGCCGGGCGAAGAGACCCAGTACTTC
cdr3_aa: CASSNFRGPGEETQYF

clone_size: -
j_call: TRBJ1-1
v_call: TRBV2
d_call: -
cdr3_nt: TGTGCCAGCTGTCCCAGTTACACTGAAGCTTTCTTT
cdr3_aa: CASCPSYTEAFF

clone_size: few
j_call: TRBJ2-2
v_call: TRBV3-1
d_call: -
cdr3_nt: TGTGCCAGCAGCCAAGACGCCAGGGATACGGCCGGGGAGCTGTTTTTT
cdr3_aa: CASSQDARDTAGELFF

clone_size: many
j_call: TRBJ1-5
v_call: TRBV2
d_call: -
cdr3_nt: TGTGCCAGCAGCGGAGACGGCATTTATCAGCCCCAGCATTTT
cdr3_aa: CASSGDGIYQPQHF

clone_size: many
j_call: TRBJ2-3
v_call: TRBV12-3/TRBV12-4
d_call: TRBD2
cdr3_nt: TGTGCCAGCACCCGCACGGGGACTAGAGCTTCCGATTCGCAGTATTTT
cdr3_aa: CASTRTGTRASDSQYF

clone_size: few
j_call: TRBJ2-5
v_call: TRBV6-1
d_call: -
cdr3_nt: TGTGCCAGCAGTGGATACGGCAACCAAGAGACCCAGTACTTC
cdr3_aa: CASSGYGNQETQYF

clone_size: -
j_call: TRBJ2-7
v_call: TRBV7-9
d_call: -
cdr3_nt: TGTGCCAGCAGCTCCACAGAGGGCTTCTACGAGCAGTACTTC
cdr3_aa: CASSSTEGFYEQYF

clone_size: -
j_call: TRBJ1-1
v_call: TRBV2
d_call: -
cdr3_nt: TGTGCCAGCATTTATGACAAAGGGGACACTGAAGCTTTCTTT
cdr3_aa: CASIYDKGDTEAFF

clone_size: many
j_call: TRBJ2-3
v_call: TRBV12-3/TRBV12-4
d_call: -
cdr3_nt: TGTGCCAGCAGTTTAGGGGGAAGCACAGATACGCAGTATTTT
cdr3_aa: CASSLGGSTDTQYF

clone_size: medium-sized
j_call: TRBJ2-7
v_call: TRBV7-9
d_call: -
cdr3_nt: TGTGCCAGCGAGGGGAGAAGCTCCTACGAGCAGTACTTC
cdr3_aa: CASEGRSSYEQYF

clone_size: few
j_call: TRBJ2-3
v_call: TRBV2
d_call: -
cdr3_nt: TGTGCCAGCAGCCCGGGCACAGATACGCAGTATTTT
cdr3_aa: CASSPGTDTQYF

clone_size: -
j_call: TRBJ2-3
v_call: TRBV20-1
d_call: -
cdr3_nt: TGCAGTGCTAGTGGCGGGTTTAAGCAAAGCACAGATACGCAGTATTTT
cdr3_aa: CSASGGFKQSTDTQYF

clone_size: many
j_call: TRBJ2-1
v_call: TRBV20-1
d_call: -
cdr3_nt: TGCAGTGCTAGTAATTTAGGGACGCATACCAATGAGCAGTTCTTC
cdr3_aa: CSASNLGTHTNEQFF

clone_size: few
j_call: TRBJ2-3
v_call: TRBV6-1
d_call: -
cdr3_nt: TGTGCCAGCAGTGTGGGCAGGGGACTCACAGATACGCAGTATTTT
cdr3_aa: CASSVGRGLTDTQYF

clone_size: -
j_call: TRBJ2-1
v_call: TRBV9
d_call: TRBD1
cdr3_nt: TGTGCCAGCAGCGCGTCGACAGGGGATTACAATGAGCAGTTCTTC
cdr3_aa: CASSASTGDYNEQFF

clone_size: -
j_call: TRBJ1-2
v_call: TRBV28
d_call: TRBD1
cdr3_nt: TGTGCCAGCCACAGGGGGCTGTCTGGCTACACCTTC
cdr3_aa: CASHRGLSGYTF

clone_size: few
j_call: TRBJ1-2
v_call: TRBV7-9
d_call: TRBD1
cdr3_nt: TGTGCCAGCGACCTGGGGAAGGACAGGACGTATGGCTACACCTTC
cdr3_aa: CASDLGKDRTYGYTF

clone_size: -
j_call: TRBJ2-7
v_call: TRBV14
d_call: -
cdr3_nt: TGTGCCAGCAGCCCGGTCGGGGGGCCCAGCTCCTACGAGCAGTACTTC
cdr3_aa: CASSPVGGPSSYEQYF

clone_size: many
j_call: TRBJ1-2
v_call: TRBV19
d_call: TRBD1
cdr3_nt: TGTGCCAGTAGGTCCGGGACAGGGGGATTGCGTGGCTACACCTTC
cdr3_aa: CASRSGTGGLRGYTF

clone_size: few
j_call: TRBJ2-3
v_call: TRBV4-1
d_call: -
cdr3_nt: TGCGCCAGCAGCCAAGGGGGGCTCCTCGGAGATACGCAGTATTTT
cdr3_aa: CASSQGGLLGDTQYF

clone_size: many
j_call: TRBJ1-4
v_call: TRBV20-1
d_call: -
cdr3_nt: TGCAGGGGGGAGGGACTTAATGAAAAACTGTTTTTT
cdr3_aa: CRGEGLNEKLFF

clone_size: few
j_call: TRBJ1-2
v_call: TRBV4-2
d_call: -
cdr3_nt: TGTGCCAGCAGCCAAGATAAGGGTCACACCTTC
cdr3_aa: CASSQDKGHTF

clone_size: -
j_call: TRBJ1-6
v_call: TRBV30
d_call: -
cdr3_nt: TGTGCCTGGGCTCTCGGGGGGTTGAGCTCCTATAATTCACCCCTCCACTTT
cdr3_aa: CAWALGGLSSYNSPLHF